These T cell receptor beta chains were read from a single sample in a study of shared clonotypes between healthy human individuals. Profiling relied on immunoSEQ multiplex PCR, and the TCRdb table lists in-frame clones only, not all of them. This repertoire shows nearly 2 million clones, less than 95% found once; its top ten account for 1% to 1.5%. The sequencing sample was made of naive CD8+ T cells sorted from blood. The receptor source for this set is a man between 18 and 29 years old in good health. The CDR3 runs from the conserved cysteine through the conserved F or W. The D gene is left open where the match is weak.

TRBV30	.	TRBJ1-3	CAWYGETVSGNTIYF
TRBV5-6	TRBD1	TRBJ2-7	CASSLDRGDYEQYF
TRBV6-5	.	TRBJ1-1	CASSYGGVGEAFF
TRBV10-2	TRBD2	TRBJ2-3	CASSAADLAGGHSTDTQYF
TRBV5-1	TRBD2	TRBJ2-7	CASSPGVAGVEQYF
TRBV6-5	TRBD2	TRBJ2-5	CASSIAGGGQETQYF
TRBV4-3	TRBD2	TRBJ2-1	CASSQDLPDLTSLAGGPNEQFF
TRBV6-5	.	TRBJ2-7	CASFPPGGLYEQYF
TRBV25-1	.	TRBJ2-1	CASSEYYPTRSSYNEQFF
TRBV6-1	.	TRBJ2-7	CASSEVVPAFPDLGSYEQYF
TRBV6-1	.	TRBJ2-7	CASSQDKSYEQYF
TRBV27	.	TRBJ2-7	CASSLSLGGEQYF
TRBV5-6	.	TRBJ2-7	CASSLWVQGPYEQYF
TRBV9	.	TRBJ2-3	CASSGGLVVPDTQYF
TRBV4-3	TRBD1	TRBJ2-5	CASSQDWDRGETQYF
TRBV29-1	TRBD2	TRBJ2-7	CSVGLGRGNYEQYF
TRBV5-1	.	TRBJ2-7	CASSLADGRVSYEQYF
TRBV5-4	TRBD1	TRBJ1-6	CASSRGQASTGSPLHF
TRBV30	TRBD1	TRBJ1-5	CAWSEGTASNQPQHF
TRBV7-9	.	TRBJ1-1	CASSPSGRGLNTEAFF
TRBV10-2	TRBD1	TRBJ2-3	CASRSIPGQPRTGDTDTQYF
TRBV7-9	.	TRBJ1-2	CASSPDLDGYTF
TRBV6-6	.	TRBJ2-7	CASSYSSSYEQYF
TRBV5-4	.	TRBJ2-7	CASSSSDSHIRYEQYF
TRBV5-6	.	TRBJ2-7	CASSFSVSSYEQYF
TRBV2	.	TRBJ2-3	CASFTGTVDTQYF
TRBV27	.	TRBJ1-1	CASRLKLTTEAFF
TRBV28	.	TRBJ1-1	CASSDQIGTEAFF
TRBV9	TRBD1	TRBJ2-5	CASSVGGQGLRETQYF
TRBV2	.	TRBJ1-5	CASTQIGVGNQPQHF
TRBV30	.	TRBJ2-1	CAWSVEEQFF
TRBV4-3	TRBD1	TRBJ1-2	CASSQDYGPGQTYTF
TRBV4-3	TRBD1	TRBJ2-2	CASSRGGQVNTGELFF
TRBV4-3	.	TRBJ2-1	CASSQDTETGLGNEQFF
TRBV6-5	TRBD1	TRBJ2-7	CASSFKQGFGHEQYF
TRBV13	TRBD2	TRBJ2-3	CASSSPDRLAGGHRTDTQYF
TRBV7-9	.	TRBJ2-1	CASSHPGSSYNEQFF
TRBV25-1	TRBD2	TRBJ2-7	CASSELYGGTSANYEQYF
TRBV19	.	TRBJ2-7	CASRRDSSYEQYF
TRBV7-9	.	TRBJ2-2	CASRTSNTGELFF
TRBV6-1	.	TRBJ1-1	CASSDGLNTEAFF
TRBV7-6	.	TRBJ2-2	CASSIGQRNTGELFF
TRBV18	.	TRBJ2-1	CASSPLGSFGPTDNEQFF
TRBV4-3	TRBD2	TRBJ2-7	CASSQDGLAEREEQYF
TRBV2	.	TRBJ2-7	CASSDPSNYEQYF
TRBV27	.	TRBJ2-3	CASSLVYLGDTQYF
TRBV28	.	TRBJ2-5	CASSYWDNQETQYF
TRBV5-3	TRBD1	TRBJ1-1	CASRGLPQGGDTEAFF
TRBV6-1	.	TRBJ2-2	CASTTDLNTGELFF
TRBV9	TRBD1	TRBJ2-2	CASSFAAGGYTGELFF
TRBV5-1	TRBD1	TRBJ2-3	CASSPQGQGIMDTQYF
TRBV9	.	TRBJ1-2	CASSVGTLGDGYTF
TRBV30	TRBD1	TRBJ1-6	CAWKGQGISPLHF
TRBV7-3	TRBD1	TRBJ1-1	CASSLKAGTGTLNTEAFF
TRBV27	.	TRBJ2-7	CASSLAGTVRYEQYF